This T cell receptor (beta chain) was retrieved from a study of cytomegalovirus exposure and HLA in healthy donors. Findings of the study overall: In a later analysis, TCR beta V- and J-gene trimming was associated with a missense DCLRE1C variant.

CDR1 is SGHRS, CDR2 YFSETQ, per germline. The CDR3 extends over 15 amino acids. Trimming stripped 0 bases from V and 3 bases from J, with 9 bases between. The PCR made use of 60 Vbeta and 13 Jbeta primers. TCRdb keeps only in-frame clones here, not all; method: immunoSEQ multiplex PCR. The table shows some 99,000 clones, with about 80% occurring only once. On this clone: What it recognizes is unknown.

This rearrangement joins TRBV5-1 to TRBJ2-2; D gene unclear. This receptor was identified in a woman in her forties or fifties in good health and CMV-seropositive. Material for sequencing was PBMCs. The CDR3 DNA reads as TGCGCCAGCAGCTTGGTAGCTTTGGACACCGGGGAGCTGTTTTTT. Amino acids: CASSLVALDTGELFF.